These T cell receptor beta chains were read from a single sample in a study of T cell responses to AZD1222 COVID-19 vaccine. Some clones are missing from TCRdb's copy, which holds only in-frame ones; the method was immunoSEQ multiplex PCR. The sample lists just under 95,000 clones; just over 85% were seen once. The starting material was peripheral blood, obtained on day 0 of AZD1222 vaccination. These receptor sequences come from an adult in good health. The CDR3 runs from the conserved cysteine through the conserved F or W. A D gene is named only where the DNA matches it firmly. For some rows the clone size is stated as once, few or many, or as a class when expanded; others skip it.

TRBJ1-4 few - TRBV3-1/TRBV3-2 TGTGCCAGCAGACTGCGGGGGTGGAAACTGTTTTTT CASRLRGWKLFF
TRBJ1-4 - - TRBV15 TGTGCCACCAGCACACGACAGGTTGTTGAAAAACTGTTTTTT CATSTRQVVEKLFF
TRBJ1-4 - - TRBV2 TGTGCCAGCGGAGATCCGGGAACAACTAATGAAAAACTGTTTTTT CASGDPGTTNEKLFF
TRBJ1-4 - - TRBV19 TGTGCCAGTAGTATCAGCATAACTAATGAAAAACTGTTTTTT CASSISITNEKLFF
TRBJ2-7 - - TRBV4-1 TGCGCCAGCAGCCAAGATCCTCCCAATCCGGGAGTGAAGTACGAGCAGTACTTC CASSQDPPNPGVKYEQYF
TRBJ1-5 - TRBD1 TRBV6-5 TGTGCCAGCAGGGACAGGGGCGGCAATCAGCCCCAGCATTTT CASRDRGGNQPQHF
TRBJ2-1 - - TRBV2 TGTGCCAGCAGTGAACCGCGGACGTTCTTC CASSEPRTFF
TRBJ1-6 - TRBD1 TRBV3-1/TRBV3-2 TGTGCCAGCAGCCTGGACAGGGTTTCACCCCTCCACTTT CASSLDRVSPLHF
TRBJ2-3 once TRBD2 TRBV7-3 TGTGCCAGCAGCTCCCTCGGGACTAGCGGGAGTGATACGCAGTATTTT CASSSLGTSGSDTQYF
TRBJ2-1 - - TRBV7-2 TGTGCCAGCAGCTTAGCTAGCAGCTCCTACAATGAGCAGTTCTTC CASSLASSSYNEQFF
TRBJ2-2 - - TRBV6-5 TGTGCCAGCAGCCCGGGACGCAGATCCGGGGAGCTGTTTTTT CASSPGRRSGELFF
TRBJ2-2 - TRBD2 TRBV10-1 TGCGCCAGCAGTGAGTCAGGACTAGCGATGAACACCGGGGAGCTGTTTTTT CASSESGLAMNTGELFF
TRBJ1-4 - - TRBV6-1 TGTGCCAGCAGTGAACGCTCTTTGACAGCCCTTAGAAGAACTAATGAAAAACTGTTTTTT CASSERSLTALRRTNEKLFF
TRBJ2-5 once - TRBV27 TGTGCCAGCTGGGGTACCGGAGGGGCCAGGGAGACCCAGTACTTC CASWGTGGARETQYF
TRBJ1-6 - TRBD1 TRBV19 TGTGCCAGTACAGACAGGGTTAATTCACCCCTCCACTTT CASTDRVNSPLHF
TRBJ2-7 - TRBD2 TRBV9 TGTGCCAGCAGCCCCCGGGTAGCGGGCCTCTACGAGCAGTACTTC CASSPRVAGLYEQYF
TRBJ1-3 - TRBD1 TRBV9 TGTGCCAGCAGCGTAGGGACAGGGGGGAACTCTGGAAACACCATATATTTT CASSVGTGGNSGNTIYF
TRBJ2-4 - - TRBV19 TGTGCCAGTAGCCCTCTGGCAGGGGCGGACATTCAGTACTTC CASSPLAGADIQYF
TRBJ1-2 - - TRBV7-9 TGTGCCAGCAGGGGGGGCCCAACTTATGGCTACACCTTC CASRGGPTYGYTF
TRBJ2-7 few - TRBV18 TGTGCCAGCTCACCGGGGCAGGGCGAGCAGTACTTC CASSPGQGEQYF